These 6 T cell receptor beta chains originate from one sample sequenced in a study of blood T cell repertoires in COVID-19. Here immunoSEQ multiplex PCR was the method, and the copy in TCRdb shows in-frame clones only, minus some. The data contain 62,000 or so clones, approximately 88% of them singletons. Sequences were obtained from peripheral blood. These receptors were collected from a human donor in a cohort sampled during active COVID-19.

The chain employs TRBV24-1 and TRBJ1-2; D gene ambiguous. The CDR3 runs to 13 residues. The V and J ends lost 5 bases and 4 bases respectively, with 10 bases between them. Germline V gene sequence: CDR1 KGHDR, CDR2 SFDVKD. The CDR3 nucleotides read TGTGCCACCAGTGGGCGGGAAGGCTATGGCTACACCTTC. Translating it yields CATSGREGYGYTF.

The J gene is TRBJ2-1, the V gene TRBV4-3; 12 bases map to TRBD2. J gave up 7 bases and V 1 base, and 8 bases lay outside the gene matches. The CDR3 has 17 amino acids. CDR1 and CDR2 (germline): LGHNA, YSLEER. DNA of the CDR3: TGCGCCAGCAGCCAAGCCAAGACTAGCGGGAGAGGGAATGAGCAGTTCTTC. It is translated as CASSQAKTSGRGNEQFF.

Turning to this clone: An end of the junction differs from the germline gene, which may be a read error. V is TRBV5-1 and J is TRBJ1-1; 9 nucleotides align to TRBD1. The CDR3 sequence is 14 residues long. The V gene's germline CDR1 is SGHRS and CDR2 YFSETQ. The CDR3 is CASVPGTGNAEAFF. The CDR3 bases are TGCGCCAGCGTACCCGGGACAGGGAACGCTGAAGCTTTCTTT.

This chain connects TRBV30 to TRBJ1-2; TRBD1 matches at 7 bases. Trimming cost V 2 bases and J 8 bases; bases outside gene matches: 8. Germline CDR1 is GTSNPN and CDR2 is SVGIG (reference sequence). The CDR3 is 13 amino acids. The CDR3 loop reads CAWSPTGFGGYTF. The CDR3 nucleotides read TGTGCCTGGAGTCCGACAGGGTTTGGAGGCTACACCTTC. Based on the CDR3 plus reference TRBV30 and TRBJ1-2, the full variable domain is SQTIHQWPATLVQPVGSPLSLECTVEGTSNPNLYWYRQAAGRGLQLLFYSVGIGQISSEVPQNLSASRPQDRQFILSSKKLLLSDSGFYLCAWSPTGFGGYTFGSGTRLTVV.

The chain joins TRBV6-6 to TRBJ1-1; D perhaps matches TRBD1 (5 bases). Between the trimmed V and J ends, which lost 0 bases and 5 bases, there was a span of 7 bases. Germline V gene lookup returns CDR1 MNHNY and CDR2 SVGAGI (reference sequence). The CDR3 runs 13 residues. This chain's CDR3 is CASSYSGGTEAFF. In nucleotides, the CDR3 is TGTGCCAGCAGTTACTCGGGGGGTACTGAAGCTTTCTTT.

The genes are TRBV6-5 and TRBJ1-5, with D perhaps TRBD1 (6 bases). The CDR3 covers 15 residues. Germline V gene data show CDR1 as MNHEY and CDR2 as SVGAGI. The germline V and J ends were trimmed by 7 bases and 4 bases, with 17 bases remaining between them. In DNA form, the CDR3 reads TGTGCCAGCATTGCCCAGGGGAACGAGAATCAGCCCCAGCATTTT. Its translation: CASIAQGNENQPQHF.